One sample yielded the 17 T cell receptor delta chains listed below, sequenced in a study of γδ T cells in repeated Plasmodium falciparum infection. TCRdb called clones from the multiplex PCR reads again using CATT. The sample lists about 50,000 delta-chain clones, about 2% seen once, with approximately 25% in the top ten. Bulk repertoires came from Vgamma9/Vdelta2+ or Vdelta2-negative gammadelta T cells flow-sorted from PBMC. The sequenced sample was gamma-delta T cells from blood. All receptors come from a pool of human donors (malaria-infected and uninfected, not separated).

About this clone itself: A far larger clone is just one base off, so this is likely a read error. At the DNA level, this CDR3 is encoded by other sequences in the same sample as well. The CDR3 sequence is CALGEPLWSGSPKLIF. CDR3 nucleotide sequence: TGTGCTCTTGGAGAACCCCTCTGGAGTGGAAGCCCAAAACTCATCTTT. The rearrangement uses TRDV1 and TRDJ1, with no clear D. No J gene is reported in TCRdb; it was inferred here by comparing the DNA with germline. Germline lookup yields CDR1 TSWWSYY and CDR2 QGS. The CDR3 length is 16 residues.

There are many counts of this clone. A far larger clone lies a single base away; this is likely a read error. The identical CDR3 is also encoded by other nucleotide sequences in the sample. V and J are TRDV3 and TRDJ1; D could derive from TRDD2 or TRDD3 (7 bases each). TCRdb gives no J gene; it was assigned here by matching the DNA to germline. V was pared by 1 base and J by 2 bases, with 26 bases between. Germline V gives CDR1 TVYSNPD, CDR2 GDNSRS (reference sequence). The CDR3 sequence is 18 residues long. This CDR3 is CAFKFPTRLGAPTDKLIF. In DNA form, the CDR3 reads TGTGCCTTTAAGTTTCCTACTAGGCTGGGGGCTCCTACCGATAAACTCATCTTT.

There are a few counts of this clone. It is likely a read error: a sequence one base away is far more abundant. Other DNA sequences in the same sample also yield this CDR3. The V and J genes are TRDV2 and TRDJ1; 10 bases are shared with TRDD3. Since TCRdb gives no J gene, matching the DNA to germline was used here to assign it. The CDR3 is made up of 23 amino acids. Germline trimming cut 0 bases from V and 0 bases from J; bases unmatched to any gene: 24. The germline V gene encodes CDR1 GEAIGNYY and CDR2 EKD. Here the CDR3 reads CACDTLLSGKVLGDSPYTDKLIF. CDR3 in DNA: TGTGCCTGTGACACCTTGCTGAGTGGGAAGGTACTGGGGGATTCCCCGTACACCGATAAACTCATCTTT.

With respect to this clone: The protein held in TCRdb is that of a much larger clone and does not match this DNA's translation at residue 20, likely because of a read error; the protein shown is translated from the DNA. This chain links TRDV3 with TRDJ3, with 11 bases identical to TRDD3. Here the J gene came from matching the DNA to germline, since TCRdb omits it. V trimming: 3 bases; J trimming: 2 bases; junction bases outside the gene matches: 42. CDR3 length equals 29 residues. From germline, CDR1 is TVYSNPD and CDR2 GDNSRS (reference sequence). The CDR3 DNA sequence: TGTGCCTTCCCCGTGCCTTCCTACCCCAGATCCGCCAATTACTGGGGGATAATCGTCGAGGCCTGGGACACCCGACAGATGTTTTTC. Translating it yields CAFPVPSYPRSANYWGIIVEAWDTRQMFF.

This clone was seen more than once but under ten times. A far larger clone differs by one base, so this is likely a read error. The sample contains more than one DNA sequence encoding this CDR3. The chain recombines TRDV1 with TRDJ1, with a possible D match to TRDD3 (5 bases). TCRdb carries no J gene annotation; the J gene was assigned here by matching the DNA with germline. Per the germline V gene, CDR1 is TSWWSYY and CDR2 is QGS. This CDR3 comprises 13 residues. CDR3 protein: CALGELPHIRLIF. CDR3 DNA: TGTGCCCTTGGGGAACTACCCCATATAAGACTCATCTTT.

This clone was recorded many times. The chain carries TRDV2 and TRDJ3; 10 nucleotides line up with TRDD3. Assignment of the J gene here rests on matching the DNA to germline, because TCRdb gives none. Germline lookup yields CDR1 GEAIGNYY and CDR2 EKD. The CDR3 totals 18 residues. With 1 base clipped from V and 4 bases from J, the junction kept 6 bases outside the gene matches. The CDR3 DNA sequence: TGTGCCTGTGACACTGCACTGGGGGATCGTTGGGACACCCGACAGATGTTTTTC. Translation: CACDTALGDRWDTRQMFF.

This chain joins TRDV2 and TRDJ1; 9 nucleotides align to TRDD3. Matching the DNA to germline supplied the J gene, which TCRdb does not give. Trimming at V came to 2 bases and at J to 1 base, leaving 16 bases not matched to a gene. The CDR3 loop spans 19 amino acids. From germline, CDR1 is GEAIGNYY and CDR2 EKD. The CDR3 loop is CACDRLLGDSRSGTDKLIF. The CDR3 DNA reads as TGTGCCTGTGACAGACTGCTGGGGGATTCGCGGTCAGGCACCGATAAACTCATCTTT.

This clone was seen many times. A read error is likely here: a far larger clone is one base away. The same CDR3 is also encoded by other DNA sequences in this sample. The chain has TRDV2 and TRDJ1; 9 nucleotides agree with TRDD3. TCRdb offers no J gene call, so here the DNA was matched to germline to obtain one. Germline V gives CDR1 GEAIGNYY, CDR2 EKD. With V trimmed by 3 bases and J by 0 bases, 10 bases remained unmatched. The CDR3 has 17 residues. DNA for the CDR3: TGTGCCTGTGACCCGGTCGGCCTGGGGGATTACACCGATAAACTCATCTTT. Translated, it gives CACDPVGLGDYTDKLIF.

Details on this clone: Since a far larger clone is one base different, this is likely a read error. The same CDR3 can be traced to other DNA sequences in this sample. As DNA, the CDR3 is TGTGCCTTTGAGCCCCCGACATACACCGATAAACTCATTTTT. This encodes CAFEPPTYTDKLIF. No J gene was assigned, while the V gene was called as TRDV3. CDR3 size: 14 residues. From germline, CDR1 is TVYSNPD and CDR2 GDNSRS (reference sequence).

With respect to this clone: This is likely an artifact of a read error, given a far larger clone one base away. Other DNA sequences of this sample code for an identical CDR3. The chain carries TRDV1 and TRDJ1; D not resolved. Germline V lookup: CDR1 TSWWSYY, CDR2 QGS. Trimming removed 1 base at V and 1 base at J, with 28 bases between. The CDR3 is made up of 21 amino acids. The CDR3 DNA reads as TGTGCTCTTGGGGAACCCCTATTTGTATTCAGTCGGGCGCCCGTCACCGATAAACTCATCTTT. It codes for CALGEPLFVFSRAPVTDKLIF.

This clone showed up just a few times. TCRdb assigns this DNA the protein of a much larger clone, which departs from its translation at residues 12 and 19; this likely reflects a read error, and the protein shown comes from translating the DNA. J is TRDJ1 and V is TRDV1, with 7 bases aligning to TRDD2. Because TCRdb records no J gene, it was assigned here through a match of the DNA to germline. This CDR3 is built from 24 residues. Looked up from germline, CDR1 is TSWWSYY and CDR2 is QGS. The CDR3 reads CALGKFLLLPWRTKIPRYADKLIF. The CDR3 DNA is TGTGCCCTGGGCAAATTCCTACTTCTCCCCTGGAGGACAAAAATCCCGAGGTACGCCGATAAACTCATCTTT.

This clone was seen more than once but under ten times. The amino acid sequence in TCRdb belongs to a much larger clone and departs from this DNA's translation at residue 13, likely a sequencing read error; the sequence shown is translated from the DNA. The chain uses TRDV1 and TRDJ1, with TRDD2 as a possible D gene (5 bases). No J gene was available from TCRdb, and it was assigned here by a germline match of the DNA. The CDR3 contains 22 residues. With 0 bases removed from V and 0 bases from J, the gap between germline ends came to 29 bases. Germline CDR1 is TSWWSYY and CDR2 is QGS. The CDR3 DNA reads TGTGCTCTTGGGGAACTCCCCCCCTACTTGACTACTTGGGCCTTGTACACCGATAAACTCATCTTT. Translation gives CALGELPPYLTTWALYTDKLIF.

As regards this clone: TCRdb records a much larger clone's protein for this DNA, with a difference at residue 4 that likely arises from a read error; the protein given is the translation of the DNA. The chain recombines TRDV1 with TRDJ1, with D tentatively TRDD3 (8 bases). Germline matching of the DNA provided the J gene here, since TCRdb leaves it blank. Germline V gene data show CDR1 as TSWWSYY and CDR2 as QGS. This CDR3 is 30 amino acids long. CDR3 amino acids: CALEELTPKAFLLDIVVRYTGGHAIYKLIF. CDR3 nucleotides: TGTGCTCTTGAGGAACTGACCCCTAAAGCTTTCCTACTAGATATAGTGGTGCGGTATACTGGGGGCCACGCCATTTATAAACTCATCTTT.

A remark on this clone: The protein in TCRdb stems from a much larger clone and differs at residue 14 from this DNA's translation, likely a read error; here the protein is translated from the DNA. V gene assignment gives TRAV38-2/DV8, but the J gene was left uncalled; the DNA was not used to check the table's D call, TRDD3. The CDR3 is 16 amino acids. Germline V gene lookup returns CDR1 TSESDYY and CDR2 QEAYKQQN. As DNA, the CDR3 is TGTGCTTATAGGGCCAGTCGATACGGATACACCGATAAACCCATCTTT. Translated: CAYRASRYGYTDKPIF.

This clone was recorded at least ten times. This DNA translates differently at residue 12 from the TCRdb protein, which is that of a much larger clone; a read error is likely, and the protein shown is the DNA's own translation. V gene TRDV1 combines with J gene TRDJ1, with a tentative D call TRDD3 (6 bases). The V end was cut by 5 bases, the J end by 0 bases, with 31 bases between. This CDR3 spans 21 amino acids. Germline assignment: CDR1 TSWWSYY and CDR2 QGS. The CDR3 protein is CALGKGILWWGVPKYTDKLIF. The CDR3 nucleotides read TGTGCTCTTGGGAAGGGGATTCTTTGGTGGGGGGTACCAAAGTACACCGATAAACTCATCTTT.

This clone was seen ten or more times. Germline and junction disagree at one end, which may indicate a read error. The V gene is TRDV1, the J gene TRDJ1, with 7 nucleotides matching TRDD3. CDR3 size: 22 residues. In germline, CDR1 is TSWWSYY, CDR2 QGS. The CDR3: CALGETQWDPLLGEPIGDKPIF. The CDR3 DNA reads TGTGCTCTTGGGGAAACTCAGTGGGACCCTCTATTGGGGGAACCTATTGGCGATAAACCCATCTTT.

This clone was seen a few times. TCRdb shows a much larger clone's protein in place of this DNA's translation, and the two differ at residue 18, likely through a read error; the protein shown is translated from the DNA. The chain joins TRDV1 to TRDJ1; perhaps D is TRDD2 or TRDD3 (7 bases each). The J gene was missing in TCRdb and was found by matching the end of the DNA to germline. Trimming left V 3 bases short and J 4 bases short, with 39 bases between. The CDR3 covers 23 residues. Germline V gene data show CDR1 as TSWWSYY and CDR2 as QGS. CDR3 sequence: CALGDTLQFSYVRGIVTFDKLIF. Here the CDR3 DNA reads TGTGCTCTTGGGGACACCTTACAGTTTTCCTACGTCCGGGGGATCGTAACTTTCGATAAACTCATCTTT.